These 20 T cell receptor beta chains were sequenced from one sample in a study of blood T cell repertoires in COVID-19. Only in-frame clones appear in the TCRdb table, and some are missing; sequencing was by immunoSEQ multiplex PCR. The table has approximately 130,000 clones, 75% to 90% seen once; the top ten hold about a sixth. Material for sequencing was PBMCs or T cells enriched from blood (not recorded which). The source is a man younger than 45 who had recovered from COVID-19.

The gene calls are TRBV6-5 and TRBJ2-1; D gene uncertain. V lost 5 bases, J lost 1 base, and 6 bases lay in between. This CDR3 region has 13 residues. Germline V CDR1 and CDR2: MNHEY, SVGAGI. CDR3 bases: TGTGCCAGCAGTCCTTTTTCCTACAATGAGCAGTTCTTC. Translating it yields CASSPFSYNEQFF.

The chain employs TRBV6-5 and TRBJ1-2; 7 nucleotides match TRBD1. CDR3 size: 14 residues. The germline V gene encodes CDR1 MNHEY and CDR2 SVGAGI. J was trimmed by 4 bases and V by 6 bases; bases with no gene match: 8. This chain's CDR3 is CASSNLGQLYGYTF. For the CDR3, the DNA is TGTGCCAGCAGCAACTTGGGACAGCTCTATGGCTACACCTTC.

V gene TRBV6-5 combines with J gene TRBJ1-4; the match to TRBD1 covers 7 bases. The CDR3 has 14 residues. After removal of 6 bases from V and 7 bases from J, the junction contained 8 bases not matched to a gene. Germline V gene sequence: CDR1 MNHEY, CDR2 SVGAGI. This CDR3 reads CASRGAGGSEKLFF. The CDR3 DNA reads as TGTGCCAGCAGAGGAGCAGGGGGGAGTGAAAAACTGTTTTTT.

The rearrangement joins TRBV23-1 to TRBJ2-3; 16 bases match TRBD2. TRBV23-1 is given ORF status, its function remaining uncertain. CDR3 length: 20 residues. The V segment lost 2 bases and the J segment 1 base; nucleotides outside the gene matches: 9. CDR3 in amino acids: CASSQKGTSGRADRTDTQYF. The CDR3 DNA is TGCGCCAGCAGTCAAAAAGGGACTAGCGGGAGGGCCGATCGCACAGATACGCAGTATTTT.

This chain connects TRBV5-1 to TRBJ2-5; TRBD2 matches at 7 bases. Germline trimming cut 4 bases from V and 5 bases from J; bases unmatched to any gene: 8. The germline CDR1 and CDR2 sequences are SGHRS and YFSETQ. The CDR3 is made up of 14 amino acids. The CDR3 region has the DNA TGCGCCAGCAGCCCAGGAGGGGAGGGGGAGACCCAGTACTTC. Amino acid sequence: CASSPGGEGETQYF.

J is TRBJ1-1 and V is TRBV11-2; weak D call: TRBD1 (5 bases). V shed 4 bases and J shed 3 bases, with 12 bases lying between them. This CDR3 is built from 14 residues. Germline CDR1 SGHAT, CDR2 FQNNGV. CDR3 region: CASSYRRGDTEAFF. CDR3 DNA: TGTGCCAGCAGCTACCGGCGGGGGGACACTGAAGCTTTCTTT. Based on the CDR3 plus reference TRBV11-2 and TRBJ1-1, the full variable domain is EAGVAQSPRYKIIEKRQSVAFWCNPISGHATLYWYQQILGQGPKLLIQFQNNGVVDDSQLPKDRFSAERLKGVDSTLKIQPAKLEDSAVYLCASSYRRGDTEAFFGQGTRLTVV.

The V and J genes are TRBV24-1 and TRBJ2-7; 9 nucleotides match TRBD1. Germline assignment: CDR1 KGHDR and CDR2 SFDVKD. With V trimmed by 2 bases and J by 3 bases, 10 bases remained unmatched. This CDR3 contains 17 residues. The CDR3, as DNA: TGTGCCACCAGTGATTGCGGACAGGGGAATATCTACTACGAGCAGTACTTC. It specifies CATSDCGQGNIYYEQYF.

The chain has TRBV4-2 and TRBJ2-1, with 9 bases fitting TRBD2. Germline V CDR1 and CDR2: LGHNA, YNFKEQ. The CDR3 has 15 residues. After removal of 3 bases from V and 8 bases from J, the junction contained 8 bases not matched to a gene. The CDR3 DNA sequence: TGTGCCAGCAGCCAGGGGACTAGCCATCCGGATGAGCAGTTCTTC. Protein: CASSQGTSHPDEQFF.

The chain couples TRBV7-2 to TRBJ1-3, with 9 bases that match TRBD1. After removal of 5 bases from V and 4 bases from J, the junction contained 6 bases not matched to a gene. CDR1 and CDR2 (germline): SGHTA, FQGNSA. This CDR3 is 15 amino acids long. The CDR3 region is CASSAQGASGNTIYF. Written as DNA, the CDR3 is TGTGCCAGCAGCGCACAGGGGGCGTCCGGAAACACCATATATTTT.

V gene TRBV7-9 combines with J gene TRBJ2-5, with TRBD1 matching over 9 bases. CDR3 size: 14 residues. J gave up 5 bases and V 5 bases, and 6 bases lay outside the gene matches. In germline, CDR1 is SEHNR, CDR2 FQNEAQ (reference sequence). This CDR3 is CASSLITGGETQYF. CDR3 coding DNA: TGTGCCAGCAGCCTAATCACAGGGGGCGAGACCCAGTACTTC.

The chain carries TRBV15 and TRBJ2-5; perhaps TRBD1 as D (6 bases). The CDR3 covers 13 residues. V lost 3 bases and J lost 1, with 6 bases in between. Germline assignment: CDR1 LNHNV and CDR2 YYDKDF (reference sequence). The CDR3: CATSRDSQETQYF. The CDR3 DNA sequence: TGTGCCACCAGCAGGGACAGCCAAGAGACCCAGTACTTC.

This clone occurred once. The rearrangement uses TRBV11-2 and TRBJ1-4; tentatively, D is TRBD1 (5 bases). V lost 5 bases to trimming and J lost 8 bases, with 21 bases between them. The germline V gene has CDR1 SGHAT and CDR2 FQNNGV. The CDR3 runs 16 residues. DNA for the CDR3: TGTGCCAGCAGCCCTTCCCCCGGTGGGGCAAAGGAAAAACTGTTTTTT. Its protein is CASSPSPGGAKEKLFF.

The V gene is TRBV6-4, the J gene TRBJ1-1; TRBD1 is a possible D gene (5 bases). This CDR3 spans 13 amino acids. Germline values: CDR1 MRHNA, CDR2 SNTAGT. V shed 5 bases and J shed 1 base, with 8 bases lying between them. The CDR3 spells CASSSTENTEAFF. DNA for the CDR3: TGTGCCAGCAGTTCGACAGAGAACACTGAAGCTTTCTTT.

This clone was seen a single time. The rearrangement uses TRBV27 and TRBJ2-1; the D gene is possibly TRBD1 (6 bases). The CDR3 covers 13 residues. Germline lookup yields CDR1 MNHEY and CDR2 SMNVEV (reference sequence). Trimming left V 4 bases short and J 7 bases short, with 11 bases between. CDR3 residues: CASSSNTGNEQFF. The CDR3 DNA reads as TGTGCCAGCAGTTCCAATACAGGGAATGAGCAGTTCTTC.

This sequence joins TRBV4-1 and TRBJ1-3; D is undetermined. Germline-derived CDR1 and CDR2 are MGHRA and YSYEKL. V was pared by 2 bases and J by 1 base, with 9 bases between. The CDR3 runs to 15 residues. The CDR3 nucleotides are TGCGCCAGCAGCCAACTTCAACAATCTGGAAACACCATATATTTT. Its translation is CASSQLQQSGNTIYF.

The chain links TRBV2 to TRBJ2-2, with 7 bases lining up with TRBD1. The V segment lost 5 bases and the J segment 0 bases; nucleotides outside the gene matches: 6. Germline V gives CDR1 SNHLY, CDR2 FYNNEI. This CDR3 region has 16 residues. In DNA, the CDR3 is TGTGCCAGCAGTACACAGGGGCCCGCGAACACCGGGGAGCTGTTTTTT. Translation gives CASSTQGPANTGELFF. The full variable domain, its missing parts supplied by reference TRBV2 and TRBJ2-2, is EPEVTQTPSHQVTQMGQEVILRCVPISNHLYFYWYRQILGQKVEFLVSFYNNEISEKSEIFDDQFSVERPDGSNFTLKIRSTKLEDSAMYFCASSTQGPANTGELFFGEGSRLTVL.

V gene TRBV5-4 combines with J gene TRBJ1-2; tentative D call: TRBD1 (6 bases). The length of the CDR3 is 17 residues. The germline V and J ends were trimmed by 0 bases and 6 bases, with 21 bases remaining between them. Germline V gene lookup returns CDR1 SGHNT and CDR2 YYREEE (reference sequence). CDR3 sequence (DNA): TGTGCCAGCAGCTTGGGGGCCGGGGGGGGCCCCAGGGATGGCTACACCTTC. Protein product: CASSLGAGGGPRDGYTF. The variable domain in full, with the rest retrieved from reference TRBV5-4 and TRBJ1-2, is ETGVTQSPTHLIKTRGQQVTLRCSSQSGHNTVSWYQQALGQGPQFIFQYYREEENGRGNFPPRFSGLQFPNYSSELNVNALELDDSALYLCASSLGAGGGPRDGYTFGSGTRLTVV.

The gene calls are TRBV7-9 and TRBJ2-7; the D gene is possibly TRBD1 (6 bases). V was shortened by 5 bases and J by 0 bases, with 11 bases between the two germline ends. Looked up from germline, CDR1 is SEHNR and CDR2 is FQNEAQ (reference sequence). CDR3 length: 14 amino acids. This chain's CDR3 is CASSQDSLSYEQYF. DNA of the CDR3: TGTGCCAGCAGCCAGGACAGCCTCTCCTACGAGCAGTACTTC.

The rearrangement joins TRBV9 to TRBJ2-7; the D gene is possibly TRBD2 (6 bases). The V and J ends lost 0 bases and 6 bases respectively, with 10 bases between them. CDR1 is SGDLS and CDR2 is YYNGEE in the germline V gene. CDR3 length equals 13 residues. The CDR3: CASSVDPSAEQYF. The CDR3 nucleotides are TGTGCCAGCAGCGTAGACCCTAGCGCCGAGCAGTACTTC.

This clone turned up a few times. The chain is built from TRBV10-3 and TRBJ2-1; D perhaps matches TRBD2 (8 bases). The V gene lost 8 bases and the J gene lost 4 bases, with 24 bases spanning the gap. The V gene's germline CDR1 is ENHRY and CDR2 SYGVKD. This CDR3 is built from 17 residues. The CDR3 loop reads CAISGQSSGAEYNEQFF. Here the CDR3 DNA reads TGTGCCATCTCGGGACAGAGTAGCGGGGCAGAGTACAATGAGCAGTTCTTC.